A single sample gave rise to the 9 T cell receptor beta chains below, sequenced in a study of cytomegalovirus exposure and HLA in healthy donors. It was with 60 Vbeta and 13 Jbeta primers that the PCR ran. Using immunoSEQ multiplex PCR, the repertoire was profiled, and TCRdb retains in-frame clones only, with some absent. The data contain approximately 150,000 clones, roughly 73% of them singletons. The sequenced material came from PBMCs. These receptors all stem from a male donor in good health and CMV-seronegative.

The rearrangement joins TRBV2 to TRBJ2-2; D possibly corresponds to TRBD1 (5 bases). The CDR3 loop spans 14 amino acids. Germline V lookup: CDR1 SNHLY, CDR2 FYNNEI. V was trimmed by 4 bases and J by 0 bases, leaving 6 bases between them. For the CDR3, the DNA is TGTGCCAGCAGTGTGGACACGAACACCGGGGAGCTGTTTTTT. Translation: CASSVDTNTGELFF.

The CDR3 coding sequence is TGTGCCAGCAGTGGATTGACAGGGCTCAATACGCAGTATTTT. This translates into CASSGLTGLNTQYF. The chain employs TRBV2 and TRBJ2-3; TRBD1 matches 7 bases. J gave up 7 bases and V 4 bases, and 8 bases lay outside the gene matches. This CDR3 region has 14 residues. Germline values: CDR1 SNHLY, CDR2 FYNNEI.

This chain joins TRBV6-4 and TRBJ2-3; a possible D gene is TRBD1 (5 bases). Germline V CDR1 and CDR2: MRHNA, SNTAGT. The CDR3 has 14 amino acids. With 6 bases removed from V and 2 bases from J, the gap between germline ends came to 12 bases. The CDR3 loop is CASRGDRHTDTQYF. The CDR3 region has the DNA TGTGCCAGCAGGGGTGACAGACACACAGATACGCAGTATTTT.

The rearrangement uses TRBV6-5 and TRBJ2-3; D perhaps matches TRBD1 (5 bases). There are 16 residues in the CDR3. V was trimmed by 2 bases and J by 0 bases, leaving 12 bases between them. Germline assignment: CDR1 MNHEY and CDR2 SVGAGI. The CDR3 sequence: CASSYRGVLSTDTQYF. CDR3 nucleotides: TGTGCCAGCAGTTACAGGGGTGTCCTTAGCACAGATACGCAGTATTTT.

This clone has just one count. The rearrangement uses TRBV4-2 and TRBJ2-5, with 9 bases matching TRBD1. The J call may be incorrect, as the DNA end agrees better with TRBJ2-7. Germline V lookup: CDR1 LGHNA, CDR2 YNFKEQ. The CDR3 spans 17 residues. In DNA form, the CDR3 reads TGTGCCAGCAGCCAAGACGCAATAGGGACAGGGATATACGAGCAGTACTTC. Translating it yields CASSQDAIGTGIYEQYF.

This clone was detected only a few times. The rearrangement links TRBV7-3 to TRBJ2-1, with TRBD2 matching over 13 bases. This CDR3 is 17 amino acids long. V lost 2 bases and J lost 5; bases outside the gene matches: 6. CDR1 SGHTA and CDR2 FQGTGA come from the germline V gene. CDR3 region: CASSLSSGLAGNNEQFF. CDR3 nucleotide sequence: TGTGCCAGCAGCTTATCGTCGGGACTAGCGGGGAACAATGAGCAGTTCTTC. The full variable domain, completed using reference TRBV7-3 and TRBJ2-1, is GAGVSQTPSNKVTEKGKYVELRCDPISGHTALYWYRQSLGQGPEFLIYFQGTGAADDSGLPNDRFFAVRPEGSVSTLKIQRTERGDSAVYLCASSLSSGLAGNNEQFFGPGTRLTVL.

The rearrangement uses TRBV7-9 and TRBJ1-1; 7 nucleotides line up with TRBD1. V was clipped by 7 bases and J by 5 bases; unmatched bases: 10. The CDR3 contains 14 residues. Germline V gene lookup returns CDR1 SEHNR and CDR2 FQNEAQ (reference sequence). CDR3 in DNA: TGTGCCAGCAACCGACAGGGCTCCGGTACTGAAGCTTTCTTT. It is translated as CASNRQGSGTEAFF.

V and J are TRBV27 and TRBJ1-4; 7 positions match TRBD1. The germline V gene encodes CDR1 MNHEY and CDR2 SMNVEV (reference sequence). The ends lost 6 bases at V and 7 bases at J; junction bases unmatched: 5. This CDR3 region has 13 residues. The chain's CDR3 is CASRNRGPEKLFF. Here the CDR3 DNA reads TGTGCCAGCAGAAACAGGGGTCCTGAAAAACTGTTTTTT.

V usage is TRBV7-2 and J usage is TRBJ1-5; no reliable D call. V was cut by 4 bases and J by 8 bases, with 12 bases left in between. The CDR3 spans 13 residues. In germline, CDR1 is SGHTA, CDR2 FQGNSA. The CDR3 reads CASSSSPHEPQHF. CDR3 nucleotides: TGTGCCAGCAGCTCGAGCCCTCATGAGCCCCAGCATTTT.